This T cell receptor (beta chain) was recorded in a study of blood T cell repertoires in COVID-19. Study details: Specimens from acute and convalescent COVID-19 originated in the United States, Italy and Spain. T cells, B-cell-depleted T cells, or PBMCs provided the cDNA or gDNA that served as material.

As handled by the study authors: Estimation of nucleated cell counts relied on the amplification of reference gene primers. Clones were sequenced by immunoSEQ multiplex PCR, and TCRdb holds only the in-frame ones, with some missing. The DNA was the basis for D and trimming; V, J and clone size are from that table. This table has under 150,000 clones, approximately 90% appearing once. The clonotype was recovered from a man between 65 and 80 years old with active COVID-19. Sequencing was carried out using peripheral blood.

The CDR3 nucleotides are TGTGCCAGCAGTTGGACTAGCGGGAAAACCGGGGAGCTGTTTTTT. This encodes CASSWTSGKTGELFF. This chain links TRBV6-5 with TRBJ2-2, with 12 bases fitting TRBD2. CDR3 length: 15 amino acids. CDR1 and CDR2 from the germline V gene are MNHEY and SVGAGI. The V segment lost 4 bases and the J segment 5 bases; nucleotides outside the gene matches: 2.